This note documents a single T cell receptor (beta chain) sequence. No antigen is known for it. Sequencing was performed with immunoSEQ multiplex PCR; in TCRdb, only in-frame clones are kept and a portion is missing. The table includes tens of thousands of clones, roughly 84% detected once. CDR1 is LGHNA, CDR2 YSLEER, per germline. There are 14 residues in the CDR3. V shed 4 bases, J shed 4 bases, and the junction held 3 bases outside the gene matches. This entry belongs to a study of OX40 agonist ivuxolimab in advanced cancers. The wider study: Head and neck, renal cell, melanoma or hepatocellular carcinoma were the cancers that dose-escalation patients had. Aged 23 to 79 with a mean of approximately 60 years, they were 82.7% male. Checkpoint inhibitors had been given previously to roughly 40% of patients. Overall study findings and caveats: Expanded peripheral T cell antigen specificity was not determined.

This chain links TRBV4-3 with TRBJ1-2; TRBD1 agrees at 10 bases. This material consisted of CD4+ or CD8+ T cells sorted from blood, taken in a trial of the OX40 agonist ivuxolimab. The sequence was collected from an adult with an advanced solid tumor such as melanoma, head and neck, liver or kidney cancer. The DNA for the CDR3 is TGCGCCAGCAGCCGGGACAGGGGATCCTATGGCTACACCTTC. Residues: CASSRDRGSYGYTF.